One and the same sample provided the 28 T cell receptor beta chains below, sequenced in a study of T-cell memory formation after mild COVID-19. MiXCR, run by TCRdb on the 5' RACE reads, gives a single entry per CDR3 protein. In the table there are hundreds of thousands of distinct CDR3 sequences, around 25% of which are singletons. The sample taken for sequencing was PBMCs or a T cell subset sorted from them (not recorded which). The receptors were sampled from an adult woman who had mild COVID-19 (a few samples of this study predate the infection). Cell type and time point are not known.

The chain employs TRBV18 and TRBJ1-2; no clear D gene. V was cut by 3 bases and J by 11 bases, with 19 bases left in between. This CDR3 has 14 amino acids. Germline V lookup: CDR1 KGHSH, CDR2 LQKENI. The CDR3 here is CASSPGGGSVTYTF. The CDR3 DNA sequence: TGTGCCAGCTCACCTGGTGGAGGGAGCGTTACTTACACCTTC.

This clonotype came up a few times. The genes are TRBV7-9 and TRBJ2-1; D is ambiguous. This CDR3 has 15 residues. The germline CDR1 and CDR2 sequences are SEHNR and FQNEAQ (reference sequence). Trimming cost V 4 bases and J 7 bases, with 17 bases left between them. The CDR3 DNA sequence: TGTGCCAGCAGCTCACCTGTCGTGTCCCGAAATGAGCAGTTCTTC. The encoded protein is CASSSPVVSRNEQFF.

CDR3 residues: CASSLGGLQEDTQYF. The CDR3 DNA follows: TGCGCCAGCAGCTTGGGCGGCTTACAGGAAGATACGCAGTATTTT. The rearrangement uses TRBV5-1 and TRBJ2-3, with D perhaps TRBD1 (5 bases). V was pared by 0 bases and J by 5 bases, with 13 bases between. The CDR3 sequence is 15 residues long. The germline V gene encodes CDR1 SGHRS and CDR2 YFSETQ.

The rearrangement uses TRBV4-3 and TRBJ2-3; D is tentatively TRBD1 or TRBD2 (5 bases each). In germline, CDR1 is LGHNA, CDR2 YSLEER. Between the trimmed V and J ends, which lost 0 bases and 3 bases, there was a span of 19 bases. The CDR3 loop spans 18 amino acids. CDR3 region: CASSQDWPGATWTDTQYF. CDR3 DNA sequence: TGCGCCAGCAGCCAAGATTGGCCCGGGGCGACTTGGACAGATACGCAGTATTTT.

The J gene is TRBJ2-3, the V gene TRBV20-1, with D perhaps assigned TRBD1 or TRBD2 (5 bases each). The CDR3 runs 13 residues. V was cut by 3 bases and J by 4 bases, with 11 bases left in between. CDR1 and CDR2 from the germline V gene are DFQATT and SNEGSKA (reference sequence). In DNA form, the CDR3 reads TGCAGTGCTAGGCAAAGAGGGGCAGATACGCAGTATTTT. Amino acid sequence: CSARQRGADTQYF.

The table lists this clonotype with many counts. The chain has TRBV10-3 and TRBJ2-1, with 13 bases fitting TRBD2. From germline, CDR1 is ENHRY and CDR2 SYGVKD. The CDR3 spans 13 residues. The V segment lost 8 bases and the J segment 6 bases; nucleotides outside the gene matches: 1. CDR3 in amino acids: CAIGLAGANEQFF. The CDR3 nucleotides are TGTGCCATCGGACTAGCGGGAGCCAATGAGCAGTTCTTC.

There are a few counts of this clonotype. This chain connects TRBV5-1 to TRBJ1-1; D may be TRBD1 (6 bases). Between the trimmed V and J ends, which lost 4 bases and 4 bases, there was a span of 14 bases. Germline-derived CDR1 and CDR2 are SGHRS and YFSETQ. This CDR3 has 14 amino acids. The CDR3, as DNA: TGCGCCAGCAGCAGGGGGACGGAGGGCACTGAAGCTTTCTTT. It codes for CASSRGTEGTEAFF. Drawing the rest from reference TRBV5-1 and TRBJ1-1, the complete variable domain is KAGVTQTPRYLIKTRGQQVTLSCSPISGHRSVSWYQQTPGQGLQFLFEYFSETQRNKGNFPGRFSGRQFSNSRSEMNVSTLELGDSALYLCASSRGTEGTEAFFGQGTRLTVV.

This clonotype was observed a handful of times. The rearrangement joins TRBV24-1 to TRBJ2-1, with 7 bases lining up with TRBD1. The CDR3 totals 15 residues. Germline V gene sequence: CDR1 KGHDR, CDR2 SFDVKD. Trimming took 3 bases from V and 3 from J; bases not matched to a gene: 4. CDR3 DNA sequence: TGTGCCACCAGTGATGGCTCAGGGGGCTACAATGAGCAGTTCTTC. Encoded protein: CATSDGSGGYNEQFF.

V usage is TRBV2 and J usage is TRBJ2-1; TRBD2 matches at 11 bases. Germline assignment: CDR1 SNHLY and CDR2 FYNNEI. V gave up 1 base and J gave up 2 bases; unmatched junction bases: 10. This CDR3 region has 19 residues. CDR3 in amino acids: CASSEDGLAGGDTYNEQFF. CDR3 in DNA: TGTGCCAGCAGTGAAGACGGGCTAGCGGGAGGCGATACCTACAATGAGCAGTTCTTC.

This clonotype was recorded a few times. The J gene is TRBJ2-7, the V gene TRBV30, with D uncertain. The germline CDR1 and CDR2 sequences are GTSNPN and SVGIG (reference sequence). The CDR3 runs 13 residues. V was shortened by 0 bases and J by 2 bases, with 8 bases between the two germline ends. CDR3 DNA sequence: TGTGCCTGGAGTGTAGGGATGCCCTACGAGCAGTACTTC. Translating it yields CAWSVGMPYEQYF.

J is TRBJ2-5 and V is TRBV9, with 7 bases lining up with TRBD1. J gave up 0 bases and V 0 bases, and 8 bases lay outside the gene matches. The CDR3 has 17 residues. Germline lookup yields CDR1 SGDLS and CDR2 YYNGEE. CDR3 in amino acids: CASSVGSGTDYQETQYF. For the CDR3, the DNA is TGTGCCAGCAGCGTAGGGTCCGGGACAGACTACCAAGAGACCCAGTACTTC.

The table lists this clonotype with a few counts. This chain links TRBV12-3 or TRBV12-4 with TRBJ2-1; the D is unclear. The CDR3 is made up of 16 amino acids. The V end was cut by 7 bases, the J end by 1 base, with 17 bases between. The CDR3 loop reads CASNPGIFASYNEQFF. Here the CDR3 DNA reads TGTGCCAGCAATCCTGGGATTTTCGCGTCCTACAATGAGCAGTTCTTC.

On this clonotype itself: The junction differs from germline at one of its ends, possibly a read error. This chain links TRBV3-1 with TRBJ2-5; 9 bases are a match to TRBD2. This CDR3 has 15 amino acids. Germline assignment: CDR1 LGHDT and CDR2 YNNKEL (reference sequence). The CDR3 region is CATSRRSGGRETQYF. Written as DNA, the CDR3 is TGTGCCACCAGCCGGAGAAGCGGGGGGAGAGAGACCCAGTACTTC.

This clonotype has only a few counts. As DNA, the CDR3 is TGCGCCAGCAGCCCCCGACTAGCTTCCTACGAGCAGTACTTC. As protein: CASSPRLASYEQYF. This chain links TRBV5-1 with TRBJ2-7; 7 bases map to TRBD2. J lost 1 base, V lost 4 bases, and 5 bases had no gene match. Germline CDR1 SGHRS, CDR2 YFSETQ. There are 14 residues in the CDR3.

V and J are TRBV20-1 and TRBJ2-3; 7 nucleotides match TRBD1. The junction had 18 bases not matched to a gene; V was cut back by 3 bases and J by 0 bases. CDR3 length: 19 amino acids. Germline CDR1 DFQATT, CDR2 SNEGSKA (reference sequence). CDR3 DNA sequence: TGCAGTGCTAGTAGACGAGGGGGCCCCCCACTATCTAGCACAGATACGCAGTATTTT. Its translation is CSASRRGGPPLSSTDTQYF.

The V and J genes are TRBV5-1 and TRBJ1-2, with a possible D match to TRBD1 (5 bases). The CDR3 is 14 amino acids. Trimming took off 5 bases at V and 3 bases at J, with 14 bases between the two ends. Germline V gene data show CDR1 as SGHRS and CDR2 as YFSETQ. CDR3 residues: CASSNQGSDYGYTF. The CDR3, as DNA: TGCGCCAGCAGTAATCAGGGAAGCGACTATGGCTACACCTTC.

The gene calls are TRBV24-1 and TRBJ2-1, with 8 nucleotides matching TRBD2. The trim removed 3 bases at V and 10 bases at J, leaving 13 bases unmatched. CDR1 and CDR2 (germline): KGHDR, SFDVKD. The length of the CDR3 is 16 residues. DNA for the CDR3: TGTGCCACCAGTGATCCAGGTCGGGGACTAGTCTTAGAGCAGTTCTTC. Translated, it gives CATSDPGRGLVLEQFF.

In DNA form, the CDR3 reads TGTGCCAGCAGTTTTGGACTAGCCCAAGAGACCCAGTACTTC. It translates to CASSFGLAQETQYF. The chain recombines TRBV6-5 with TRBJ2-5, with 8 bases fitting TRBD2. Trimming cost V 4 bases and J 1 base; bases outside gene matches: 2. The germline V gene has CDR1 MNHEY and CDR2 SVGAGI. The CDR3 sequence is 14 residues long.

This clonotype was detected only a few times. The chain combines TRBV11-2 with TRBJ2-7; the D call may be TRBD1 or TRBD2 (5 bases each). CDR1 and CDR2 from the germline V gene are SGHAT and FQNNGV. This CDR3 has 15 amino acids. Trimming took 3 bases from V and 7 from J, leaving 19 bases between them. This CDR3 reads CASSLAGASVREQYF. DNA for the CDR3: TGTGCCAGCAGCTTGGCCGGGGCCTCCGTTCGAGAGCAGTACTTC.

This clonotype has more than one count but fewer than ten. The rearrangement links TRBV5-5 to TRBJ2-1; D possibly matches TRBD1 or TRBD2 (5 bases each). This CDR3 is built from 18 residues. Germline V CDR1 and CDR2: SGHKS, YYEKEE (reference sequence). Between the trimmed V and J ends, which lost 3 bases and 0 bases, there was a span of 19 bases. This CDR3 reads CASSYRWDGESSYNEQFF. The CDR3 coding sequence is TGTGCCAGCAGCTACCGCTGGGACGGCGAGAGCTCCTACAATGAGCAGTTCTTC.

In this sample, this clonotype turned up a few times. CDR3 in DNA: TGTGCCAGCAGCAATTGGACTAGCGGGAGGGCCGAGGGAGATACGCAGTATTTT. Protein: CASSNWTSGRAEGDTQYF. J is TRBJ2-3 and V is TRBV7-3, with 15 bases fitting TRBD2. CDR1 is SGHTA, CDR2 FQGTGA, per germline. The CDR3 consists of 18 residues. After removal of 5 bases from V and 5 bases from J, the junction contained 11 bases not matched to a gene.

V and J are TRBV20-1 and TRBJ2-1, with 8 bases fitting TRBD2. CDR3 length: 14 residues. With V trimmed by 6 bases and J by 7 bases, 11 bases remained unmatched. CDR1 and CDR2 from the germline V gene are DFQATT and SNEGSKA (reference sequence). This chain's CDR3 is CSAVLAGLTNEQFF. The CDR3 DNA is TGCAGTGCCGTATTAGCGGGATTAACAAATGAGCAGTTCTTC.

The sample holds a few counts of this clonotype. This sequence joins TRBV12-3 or TRBV12-4 and TRBJ1-1; 7 bases are a match to TRBD1. The CDR3 has 16 residues. After removal of 5 bases from V and 1 base from J, the junction contained 10 bases not matched to a gene. CDR3 residues: CASSRRPGQSNTEAFF. The CDR3 DNA reads as TGTGCCAGCAGTCGAAGACCGGGACAGTCGAACACTGAAGCTTTCTTT.

The V call is TRBV19, the J call TRBJ1-6; 9 nucleotides line up with TRBD1. The CDR3 runs to 17 residues. Per the germline V gene, CDR1 is LNHDA and CDR2 is SQIVND (reference sequence). J gave up 7 bases and V 8 bases, and 15 bases lay outside the gene matches. The CDR3 DNA follows: TGTGCCAGTGGCAACAGGGGGCAGCGGGGAGGGAATTCACCCCTCCACTTT. Amino acids: CASGNRGQRGGNSPLHF.

Ten or more counts support this clonotype. The chain carries TRBV2 and TRBJ2-3, with 10 bases aligning to TRBD2. V lost 5 bases to trimming and J lost 4 bases; unmatched junction nucleotides: 9. The CDR3 consists of 16 residues. Germline V gene lookup returns CDR1 SNHLY and CDR2 FYNNEI. CDR3 amino acids: CASSSRLAGVADTQYF. The CDR3 DNA follows: TGTGCCAGCAGTAGTCGTCTAGCGGGGGTCGCAGATACGCAGTATTTT.

V usage is TRBV18 and J usage is TRBJ2-6, with D hard to call. The CDR3 has 18 amino acids. Germline V gives CDR1 KGHSH, CDR2 LQKENI. Trimming took off 6 bases at V and 0 bases at J, with 18 bases between the two ends. CDR3 in DNA: TGTGCCAGCTCCCCCCTAGAGACGGTCAACTCTGGGGCCAACGTCCTGACTTTC. Amino acid sequence: CASSPLETVNSGANVLTF.

The table lists this clonotype with many counts. The chain recombines TRBV11-3 with TRBJ2-2, with a tentative D call TRBD1 (5 bases). Germline CDR1 is SGHNT and CDR2 is YENEEA. V was cut by 8 bases and J by 2 bases, with 12 bases left in between. The CDR3 is 14 amino acids. In DNA form, the CDR3 reads TGTGCCAGCGACCTCAGGGCTAACACCGGGGAGCTGTTTTTT. Its protein product is CASDLRANTGELFF.

The chain uses TRBV4-3 and TRBJ2-1; TRBD2 matches 7 bases. V gave up 0 bases and J gave up 4 bases; unmatched junction bases: 12. CDR1 is LGHNA and CDR2 is YSLEER in the germline V gene. CDR3 length: 18 amino acids. The CDR3 region is CASSQDHHRTSLYNEQFF. In DNA form, the CDR3 reads TGCGCCAGCAGCCAAGATCATCATAGGACTAGTCTTTACAATGAGCAGTTCTTC.